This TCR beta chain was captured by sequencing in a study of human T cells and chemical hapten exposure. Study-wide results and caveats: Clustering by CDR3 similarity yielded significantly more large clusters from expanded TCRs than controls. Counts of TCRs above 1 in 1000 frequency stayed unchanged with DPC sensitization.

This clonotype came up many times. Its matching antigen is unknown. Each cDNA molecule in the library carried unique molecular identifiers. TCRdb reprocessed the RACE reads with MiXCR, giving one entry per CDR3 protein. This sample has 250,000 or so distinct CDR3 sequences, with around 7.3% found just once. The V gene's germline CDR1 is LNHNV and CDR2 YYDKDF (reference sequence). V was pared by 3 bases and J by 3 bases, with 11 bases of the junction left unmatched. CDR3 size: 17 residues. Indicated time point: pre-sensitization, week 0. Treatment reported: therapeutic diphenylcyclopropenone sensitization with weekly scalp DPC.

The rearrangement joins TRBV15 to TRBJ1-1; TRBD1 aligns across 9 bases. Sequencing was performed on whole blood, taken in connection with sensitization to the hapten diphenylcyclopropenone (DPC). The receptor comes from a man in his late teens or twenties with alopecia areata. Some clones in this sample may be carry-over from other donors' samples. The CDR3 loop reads CATSRGAGTGKDTEAFF. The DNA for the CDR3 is TGTGCCACCAGCAGGGGGGCCGGGACAGGGAAGGACACTGAAGCTTTCTTT. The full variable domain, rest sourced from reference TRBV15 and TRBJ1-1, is DAMVIQNPRYQVTQFGKPVTLSCSQTLNHNVMYWYQQKSSQAPKLLFHYYDKDFNNEADTPDNFQSRRPNTSFCFLDIRSPGLGDTAMYLCATSRGAGTGKDTEAFFGQGTRLTVV.